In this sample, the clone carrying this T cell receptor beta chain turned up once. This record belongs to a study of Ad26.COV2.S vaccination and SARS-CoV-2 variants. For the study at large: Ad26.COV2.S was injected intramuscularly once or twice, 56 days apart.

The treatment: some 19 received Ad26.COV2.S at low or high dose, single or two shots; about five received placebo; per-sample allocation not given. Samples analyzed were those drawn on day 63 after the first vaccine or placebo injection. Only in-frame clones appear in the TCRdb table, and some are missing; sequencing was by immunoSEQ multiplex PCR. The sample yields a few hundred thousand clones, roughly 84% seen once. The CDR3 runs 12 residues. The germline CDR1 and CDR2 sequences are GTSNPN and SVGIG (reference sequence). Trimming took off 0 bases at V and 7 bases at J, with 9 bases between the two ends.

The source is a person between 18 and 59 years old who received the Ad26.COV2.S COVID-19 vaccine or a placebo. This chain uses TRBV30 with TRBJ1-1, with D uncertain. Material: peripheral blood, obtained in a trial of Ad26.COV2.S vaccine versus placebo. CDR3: CAWSVSSVEAFF. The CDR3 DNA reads TGTGCCTGGAGTGTAAGTAGCGTTGAAGCTTTCTTT.